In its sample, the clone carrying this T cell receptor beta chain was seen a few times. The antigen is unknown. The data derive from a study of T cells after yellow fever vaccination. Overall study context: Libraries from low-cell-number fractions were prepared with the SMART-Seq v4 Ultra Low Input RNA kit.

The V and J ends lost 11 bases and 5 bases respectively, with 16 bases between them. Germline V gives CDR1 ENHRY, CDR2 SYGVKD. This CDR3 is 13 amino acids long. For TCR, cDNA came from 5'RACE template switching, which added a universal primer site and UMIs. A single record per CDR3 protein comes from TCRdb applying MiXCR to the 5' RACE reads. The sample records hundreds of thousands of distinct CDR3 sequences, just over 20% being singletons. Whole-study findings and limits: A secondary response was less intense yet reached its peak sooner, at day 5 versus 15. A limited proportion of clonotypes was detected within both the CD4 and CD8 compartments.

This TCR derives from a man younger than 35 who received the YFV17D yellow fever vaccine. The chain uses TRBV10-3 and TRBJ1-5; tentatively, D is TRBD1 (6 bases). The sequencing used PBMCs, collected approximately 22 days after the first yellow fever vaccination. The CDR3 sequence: CAARGAEDQPQHF. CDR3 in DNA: TGTGCCGCGAGGGGGGCAGAAGATCAGCCCCAGCATTTT.